Reported below is one T cell receptor beta chain. Its antigen is not known. The data were taken from a study of T cell responses to AZD1222 COVID-19 vaccine. Study outcomes and limitations: Donors, mostly white British, included more females; clonal diversity was possibly underestimated. Vaccine-related CD4 TCRs covered spike, predominating at 160-218 and 743-854. Receipt of two AZD1222 doses was followed by a rise in Spike-specific TCR breadth and depth.

Repertoires were generated with immunoSEQ multiplex PCR, while TCRdb's copy carries only in-frame clones and drops some. Of 200,000 to 250,000 clones listed, approximately 94% are singletons. The TCR originated in an adult who received the MenACWY meningococcal vaccine as a control. This specimen consisted of peripheral blood, obtained 28 days after the second dose of the MenACWY control vaccine.

The CDR3: CASSQDVTTGELFF. CDR3 sequence (DNA): TGTGCCAGCAGCCAAGATGTGACCACCGGGGAGCTGTTTTTT. The chain carries TRBV3-1 (or the pseudogene TRBV3-2) and TRBJ2-2; D not certain. The CDR3 spans 14 residues. The ends were cut back, 0 bases at V and 4 bases at J, with 6 bases in the middle. Germline CDR1 LGHDT, CDR2 YNNKEL (reference sequence).